One sample yielded the 14 T cell receptor beta chains listed below, sequenced in a study of glioma-infiltrating T cells after dendritic cell vaccination. Profiled with immunoSEQ multiplex PCR; TCRdb holds only in-frame clones, not every one. This table has some 110,000 clones, nearly 90% appearing once. Time point of the sample: after dendritic cell vaccination, including at tumor progression/relapse. Sequencing used blood, obtained after dendritic cell vaccination. These TCRs come from a human donor with glioblastoma.

The chain uses TRBV18 and TRBJ1-2, with 9 bases identical to TRBD1. Germline-derived CDR1 and CDR2 are KGHSH and LQKENI. This CDR3 comprises 14 residues. V trimming: 4 bases; J trimming: 7 bases; junction bases outside the gene matches: 7. The CDR3 loop is CASSRGQGEVGYTF. For the CDR3, the DNA is TGTGCCAGCTCACGGGGACAGGGAGAGGTTGGCTACACCTTC.

V is TRBV29-1 and J is TRBJ2-2; D perhaps matches TRBD1 (5 bases). This CDR3 is built from 15 residues. Per the germline V gene, CDR1 is SQVTM and CDR2 is ANQGSEA. V was clipped by 5 bases and J by 0 bases, with 13 bases between them. The DNA for the CDR3 is TGCAGCGTTCGGACACCTTTCGCGAACACCGGGGAGCTGTTTTTT. Its translation is CSVRTPFANTGELFF.

The V and J genes are TRBV5-4 and TRBJ2-3; D remains ambiguous. Per germline, CDR1 SGHNT and CDR2 YYREEE (reference sequence). V lost 2 bases and J lost 1, with 8 bases in between. The CDR3 consists of 14 residues. The CDR3 sequence: CASSFVTGTDTQYF. In nucleotides, the CDR3 is TGTGCCAGCAGCTTTGTTACGGGCACAGATACGCAGTATTTT.

The rearrangement uses TRBV18 and TRBJ2-7, with 10 nucleotides matching TRBD1. There are 14 residues in the CDR3. Germline V gives CDR1 KGHSH, CDR2 LQKENI. The ends lost 5 bases at V and 7 bases at J; junction bases unmatched: 8. CDR3 region: CASSRGTGDVEQYF. DNA for the CDR3: TGTGCCAGCTCAAGGGGGACAGGGGATGTGGAGCAGTACTTC. Based on the CDR3 plus reference TRBV18 and TRBJ2-7, the full variable domain is NAGVMQNPRHLVRRRGQEARLRCSPMKGHSHVYWYRQLPEEGLKFMVYLQKENIIDESGMPKERFSAEFPKEGPSILRIQQVVRGDSAAYFCASSRGTGDVEQYFGPGTRLTVT.

J is TRBJ2-2 and V is TRBV30, with 10 bases lining up with TRBD2. V gave up 2 bases and J gave up 3 bases; unmatched junction bases: 3. This CDR3 contains 15 residues. The germline V gene encodes CDR1 GTSNPN and CDR2 SVGIG (reference sequence). The CDR3 sequence: CAWSLAGGHTGELFF. The DNA of the CDR3 is TGTGCCTGGAGTTTAGCGGGAGGCCACACCGGGGAGCTGTTTTTT.

The chain carries TRBV5-1 and TRBJ1-4; 9 bases align to TRBD1. Germline V gives CDR1 SGHRS, CDR2 YFSETQ. The V segment lost 9 bases and the J segment 2 bases; nucleotides outside the gene matches: 11. This CDR3 has 16 residues. The CDR3 DNA sequence: TGCGCCACTCGGACAGGGGACGGTCTGACTAATGAAAAACTGTTTTTT. Translating it yields CATRTGDGLTNEKLFF.

V is TRBV13 and J is TRBJ2-7, with 10 positions matching TRBD1. With V trimmed by 8 bases and J by 5 bases, 6 bases remained unmatched. CDR1 PRHDT and CDR2 FYEKMQ come from the germline V gene (reference sequence). The CDR3 sequence is 13 residues long. For the CDR3, the DNA is TGTGCCAGCGGACAGGGGGATGCCCACGAGCAGTACTTC. Protein product: CASGQGDAHEQYF. The variable domain in full, completed from reference TRBV13 and TRBJ2-7, reads AAGVIQSPRHLIKEKRETATLKCYPIPRHDTVYWYQQGPGQDPQFLISFYEKMQSDKGSIPDRFSAQQFSDYHSELNMSSLELGDSALYFCASGQGDAHEQYFGPGTRLTVT.

The chain has TRBV30 and TRBJ2-2; 8 bases align to TRBD2. V gave up 0 bases and J gave up 6 bases; unmatched junction bases: 3. The CDR3 runs to 14 residues. Germline V lookup: CDR1 GTSNPN, CDR2 SVGIG (reference sequence). The CDR3 sequence is CAWSVGGASGELFF. CDR3 DNA sequence: TGTGCCTGGAGTGTCGGGGGGGCCTCCGGGGAGCTGTTTTTT.

The CDR3 is CASGAQGVLNTEAFF. As DNA, the CDR3 is TGTGCCAGCGGAGCACAGGGGGTTTTGAACACTGAAGCTTTCTTT. The J gene is TRBJ1-1, the V gene TRBV5-8, with 8 bases identical to TRBD1. With 7 bases clipped from V and 0 bases from J, the junction kept 8 bases outside the gene matches. Per the germline V gene, CDR1 is SGHTS and CDR2 is YDEGEE. The CDR3 is 15 amino acids.

V and J are TRBV4-2 and TRBJ2-7; the D gene is possibly TRBD2 (7 bases). The germline V gene has CDR1 LGHNA and CDR2 YNFKEQ. Between the trimmed V and J ends, which lost 0 bases and 2 bases, there was a span of 11 bases. The CDR3 runs 15 residues. CDR3 region: CASSQEVGGAYEQYF. The CDR3, as DNA: TGTGCCAGCAGCCAAGAGGTAGGGGGGGCCTACGAGCAGTACTTC.

On this clone: Compared with germline, one end of the junction differs, possibly owing to a read error. The rearrangement uses TRBV19 and TRBJ1-5, with 8 bases lining up with TRBD1. This CDR3 comprises 16 residues. Germline V gene sequence: CDR1 LNHDA, CDR2 SQIVND (reference sequence). CDR3 in DNA: TGTGCTAGTAGTATATCGTGGGGACAGGGCAATCAGCCCCAGCATTTT. This codes for CASSISWGQGNQPQHF.

A single count supports this clone. The chain carries TRBV30 and TRBJ1-1; D perhaps matches TRBD1 (5 bases). Trimming removed 4 bases at V and 1 base at J, with 10 bases between. Germline loops: CDR1 GTSNPN, CDR2 SVGIG (reference sequence). The CDR3 extends over 13 amino acids. Here the CDR3 reads CAWMRQWNTEAFF. The CDR3 DNA reads TGTGCCTGGATGAGACAGTGGAACACTGAAGCTTTCTTT.

The V call is TRBV5-5, the J call TRBJ1-6; TRBD1 matches at 9 bases. The trim removed 5 bases at V and 6 bases at J, leaving 6 bases unmatched. Germline values: CDR1 SGHKS, CDR2 YYEKEE (reference sequence). This CDR3 has 15 residues. CDR3 amino acids: CASSWTGAGNSPLHF. The CDR3 coding sequence is TGTGCCAGCAGTTGGACAGGGGCTGGTAATTCACCCCTCCACTTT.

The rearrangement links TRBV6-1 to TRBJ1-2; tentatively, D is TRBD1 (6 bases). The CDR3 covers 13 residues. Per germline, CDR1 MNHNS and CDR2 SASEGT. Trimming removed 0 bases at V and 8 bases at J, with 10 bases between. The CDR3 loop reads CASSEAGRGGYTF. CDR3 nucleotides: TGTGCCAGCAGTGAAGCGGGCAGGGGAGGCTACACCTTC.